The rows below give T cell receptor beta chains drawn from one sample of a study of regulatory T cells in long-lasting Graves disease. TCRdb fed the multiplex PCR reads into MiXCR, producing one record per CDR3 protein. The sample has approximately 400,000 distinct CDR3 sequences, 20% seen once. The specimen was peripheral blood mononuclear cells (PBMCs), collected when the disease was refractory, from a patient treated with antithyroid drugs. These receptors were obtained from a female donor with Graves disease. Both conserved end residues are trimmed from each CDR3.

ASSLAEGYGYT,TRBV7-6
ASTPIPGDTNTGELF,TRBV28
SAYTGGETQY,TRBV20-1
ASSPGGAILEPQH,TRBV4-1
AWSVLGLRFANTGELF,TRBV30
ASTPGLAGNTGELF,TRBV2
ASRAAGSGELF,TRBV2
AGSSFPGLAGRGELF,TRBV7-2
ASSPRRLAGVGTGELF,TRBV13
ASSQWAGQETQY,TRBV14
ASRRFKETYEQY,TRBV6-1
ASSYSRTPHNQPQH,TRBV6-2/TRBV6-3
ASSTGGMNTEAF,TRBV19
ASSLGEIGGANTEAF,TRBV7-2
SVLEGAIGTEAL,TRBV29-1
ASSFSPGGLAGAVEQY,TRBV5-1
AISETSGTGRETQY,TRBV10-3
SARDLLGSSYNEQF,TRBV20-1
ASSRGTNAYNSPLH,TRBV14
ASALENTEAF,TRBV10-3
ASSISGGGEKLF,TRBV19
ASSLQGTHTGELF,TRBV5-1
ASSLSWLAPYEQY,TRBV28
ASSLSEKLF,TRBV28
ASSQDGQGGANVLT,TRBV4-3
ASSRPGLLGAF,TRBV3-1